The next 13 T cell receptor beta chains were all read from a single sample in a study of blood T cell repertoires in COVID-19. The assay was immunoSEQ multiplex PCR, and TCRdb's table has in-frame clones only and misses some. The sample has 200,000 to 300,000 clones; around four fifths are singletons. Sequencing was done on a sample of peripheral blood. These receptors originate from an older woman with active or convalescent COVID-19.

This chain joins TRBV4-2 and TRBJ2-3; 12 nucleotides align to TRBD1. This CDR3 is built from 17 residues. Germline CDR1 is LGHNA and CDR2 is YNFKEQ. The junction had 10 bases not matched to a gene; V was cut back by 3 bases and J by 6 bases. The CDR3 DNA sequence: TGTGCCAGCAGCCAGCTACCGGGACAGGGGGCGACGGATACGCAGTATTTT. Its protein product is CASSQLPGQGATDTQYF.

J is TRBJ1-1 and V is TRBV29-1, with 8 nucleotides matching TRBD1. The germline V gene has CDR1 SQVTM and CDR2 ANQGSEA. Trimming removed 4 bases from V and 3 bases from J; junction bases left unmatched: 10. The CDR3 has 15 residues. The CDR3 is CSVVGQGYGDTEAFF. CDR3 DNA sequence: TGCAGCGTTGTTGGACAGGGTTACGGCGACACTGAAGCTTTCTTT.

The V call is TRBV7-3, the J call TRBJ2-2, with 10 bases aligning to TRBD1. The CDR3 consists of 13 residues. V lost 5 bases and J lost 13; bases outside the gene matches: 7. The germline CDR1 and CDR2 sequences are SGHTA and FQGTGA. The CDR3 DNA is TGTGCCAGCAGCCCCACCCGGGACAGGGGGCTGTTTTTT. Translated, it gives CASSPTRDRGLFF.

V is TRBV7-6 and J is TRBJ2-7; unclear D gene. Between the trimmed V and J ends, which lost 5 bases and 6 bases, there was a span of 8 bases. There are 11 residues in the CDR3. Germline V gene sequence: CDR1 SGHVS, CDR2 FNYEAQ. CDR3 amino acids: CASSLDSEQYF. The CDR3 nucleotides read TGTGCCAGCAGCCTAGATAGCGAGCAGTACTTC.

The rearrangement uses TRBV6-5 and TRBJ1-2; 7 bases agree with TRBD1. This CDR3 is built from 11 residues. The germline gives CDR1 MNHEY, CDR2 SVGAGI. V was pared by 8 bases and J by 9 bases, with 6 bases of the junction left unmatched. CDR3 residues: CASLRTGRYTF. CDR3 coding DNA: TGTGCCAGCCTAAGGACAGGCCGCTACACCTTC.

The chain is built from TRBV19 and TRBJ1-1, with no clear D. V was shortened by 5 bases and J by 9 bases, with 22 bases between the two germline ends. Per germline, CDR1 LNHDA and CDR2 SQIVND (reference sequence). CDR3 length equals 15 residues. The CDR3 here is CASSPAAEPTTKAFF. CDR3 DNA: TGTGCCAGTAGTCCCGCGGCAGAGCCGACGACGAAAGCTTTCTTT.

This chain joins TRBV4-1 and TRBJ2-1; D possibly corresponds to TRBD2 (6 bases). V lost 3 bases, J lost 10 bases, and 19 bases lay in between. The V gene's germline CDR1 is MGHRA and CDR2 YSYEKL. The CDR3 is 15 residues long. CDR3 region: CASSHRPEGFWEQFF. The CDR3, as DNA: TGCGCCAGCAGCCACCGCCCGGAGGGTTTTTGGGAGCAGTTCTTC.

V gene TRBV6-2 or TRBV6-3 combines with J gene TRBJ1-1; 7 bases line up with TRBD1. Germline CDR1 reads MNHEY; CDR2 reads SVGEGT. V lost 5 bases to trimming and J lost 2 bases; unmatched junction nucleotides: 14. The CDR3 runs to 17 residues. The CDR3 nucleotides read TGTGCCAGCAGTACCCCTACTGGGACAGAGGTTAACACTGAAGCTTTCTTT. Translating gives CASSTPTGTEVNTEAFF.

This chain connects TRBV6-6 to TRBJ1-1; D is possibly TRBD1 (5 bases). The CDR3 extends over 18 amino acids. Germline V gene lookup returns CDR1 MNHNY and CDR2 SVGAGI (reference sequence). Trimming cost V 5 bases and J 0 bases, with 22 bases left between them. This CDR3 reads CASSPNLQGRGMNTEAFF. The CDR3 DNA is TGTGCCAGCAGTCCCAATCTCCAGGGTAGGGGAATGAACACTGAAGCTTTCTTT.

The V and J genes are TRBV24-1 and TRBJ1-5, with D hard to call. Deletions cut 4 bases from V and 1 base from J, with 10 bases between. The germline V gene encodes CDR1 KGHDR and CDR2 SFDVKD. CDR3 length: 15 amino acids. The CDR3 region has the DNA TGTGCCACCAGTGACCGGGGAGGGAGCAATCAGCCCCAGCATTTT. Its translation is CATSDRGGSNQPQHF.

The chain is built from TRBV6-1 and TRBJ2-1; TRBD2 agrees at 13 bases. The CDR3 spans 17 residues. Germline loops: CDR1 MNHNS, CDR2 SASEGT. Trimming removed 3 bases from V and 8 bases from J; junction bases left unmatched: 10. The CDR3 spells CASSDPGGLAGADEQFF. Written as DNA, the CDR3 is TGTGCCAGCAGTGACCCGGGTGGACTAGCGGGAGCGGATGAGCAGTTCTTC.

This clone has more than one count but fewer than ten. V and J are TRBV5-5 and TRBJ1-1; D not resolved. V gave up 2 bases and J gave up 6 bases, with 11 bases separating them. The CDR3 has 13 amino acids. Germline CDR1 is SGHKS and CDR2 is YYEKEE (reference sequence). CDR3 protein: CASSFGSASEAFF. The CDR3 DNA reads TGTGCCAGCAGCTTCGGGTCTGCGTCTGAAGCTTTCTTT.

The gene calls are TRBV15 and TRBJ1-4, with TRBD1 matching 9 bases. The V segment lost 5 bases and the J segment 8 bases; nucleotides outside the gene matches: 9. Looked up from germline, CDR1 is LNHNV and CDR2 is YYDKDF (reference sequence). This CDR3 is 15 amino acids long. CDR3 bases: TGTGCCACCAGCTCACCGGGACAGGGTGACGAAAAACTGTTTTTT. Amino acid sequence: CATSSPGQGDEKLFF.